This TCR beta chain was found in a study of T cell repertoires in cytomegalovirus infection. Study background: The authors relied on CMV epitopes, both recently identified HLA-C-restricted and well-studied HLA-B-restricted. Public signatures in TCR beta pointed to CMV infection and matching HLA type. Findings and caveats of the study: Pooled public TCR beta family frequency picked out CMV carriers with the relevant HLA. Clonotype analysis showed dominance of the ex vivo response by HLA-C-restricted CMV-specific TCR beta clonotypes.

TCRdb reprocessed the reads with MiXCR, giving one entry per CDR3 protein. This table holds 450,000 to 600,000 distinct CDR3 sequences, roughly 34% found once. Concerning this clonotype itself: The antigen is unknown.

There are 16 residues in the CDR3. In germline, CDR1 is SGHTA, CDR2 FQGTGA. Trimming at V came to 5 bases and at J to 0 bases, leaving 4 bases not matched to a gene. V and J are TRBV7-3 and TRBJ2-2; the match to TRBD2 covers 9 bases. The TCR comes from a human donor in good health (CMV status not recorded). Some clones in this sample may be carry-over from other donors' samples. Source: cultured PBMCs, taken from culture after CMV antigen stimulation. Written as DNA, the CDR3 is TGTGCCAGCAGCCCGATAGCGGGAGCGAACACCGGGGAGCTGTTTTTT. Amino acid sequence: CASSPIAGANTGELFF.